This entry concerns a single T cell receptor beta chain. Antigen specificity is unknown. The data are from a study of OX40 agonist ivuxolimab in advanced cancers. Study-wide findings and caveats: No antigen was identified for the clonally expanded peripheral T cells.

Clones were read by immunoSEQ multiplex PCR, and TCRdb kept only the in-frame ones, dropping some. Here the sample spans tens of thousands of clones, around 80% being singletons. V lost 5 bases to trimming and J lost 6 bases, with 16 bases between them. Per germline, CDR1 SGHRS and CDR2 YFSETQ. CDR3 length: 14 residues. Here the sequenced sample was CD4+ or CD8+ T cells sorted from blood, taken in a trial of the OX40 agonist ivuxolimab. This receptor was identified in an adult with an advanced solid tumor such as melanoma, head and neck, liver or kidney cancer. The chain recombines TRBV5-1 with TRBJ2-3, with D tentatively TRBD1 or TRBD2 (5 bases each). CDR3 sequence reads: CASRSGTLVDTQYF. In DNA, the CDR3 is TGCGCCAGCAGGAGTGGGACCCTAGTTGATACGCAGTATTTT.